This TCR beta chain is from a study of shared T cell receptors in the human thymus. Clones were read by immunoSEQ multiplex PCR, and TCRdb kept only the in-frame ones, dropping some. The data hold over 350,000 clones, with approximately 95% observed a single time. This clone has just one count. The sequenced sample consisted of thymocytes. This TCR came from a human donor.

The CDR3 DNA follows: TGTGCCAGCAGTGACGGAGACAGGGGAGAAGGCTACACCTTC. Translation: CASSDGDRGEGYTF. The chain recombines TRBV6-4 with TRBJ1-2; 8 nucleotides match TRBD1. The CDR3 consists of 14 residues. CDR1 MRHNA and CDR2 SNTAGT come from the germline V gene. V lost 2 bases and J lost 8; bases outside the gene matches: 7.